Listed below are T cell receptor beta chains from one sample, sequenced in a study of T cells in Graves' hyperthyroidism and ophthalmopathy. TCRdb ran MiXCR on the multiplex PCR reads and lists one entry per CDR3 protein. Among roughly 840,000 distinct CDR3 sequences listed, 38% were seen once. The sequenced sample consisted of blood. Receptors were obtained from a young man with Graves' hyperthyroidism. Both conserved end residues are part of each CDR3. A D gene is named only where the DNA matches it firmly. The listing skips clone size in some rows; elsewhere it reads once, few, many or a size class.

d_gene: .; j_gene: TRBJ2-7; v_gene: TRBV19; abundance: few; CDR3aa: CASSPFPTYEQYF; CDR3nt: TGTGCCAGTAGCCCGTTTCCGACCTACGAGCAGTACTTC
d_gene: .; j_gene: TRBJ2-5; v_gene: TRBV15; abundance: .; CDR3aa: CATSSVRDTPQETQYF; CDR3nt: TGTGCCACCAGCAGTGTCCGGGACACCCCACAAGAGACCCAGTACTTC
d_gene: TRBD1; j_gene: TRBJ1-5; v_gene: TRBV19; abundance: many; CDR3aa: CASSTGGTTQPQHF; CDR3nt: TGTGCCAGTTCAACAGGGGGGACCACCCAGCCCCAGCATTTT
d_gene: TRBD1; j_gene: TRBJ2-5; v_gene: TRBV29-1; abundance: many; CDR3aa: CSVEGTGRETQYF; CDR3nt: TGCAGCGTTGAGGGGACAGGGCGGGAGACCCAGTACTTC
d_gene: TRBD2; j_gene: TRBJ2-5; v_gene: TRBV20-1; abundance: .; CDR3aa: CSARSLAGETQYF; CDR3nt: TGCAGTGCTAGAAGTCTAGCGGGAGAGACCCAGTACTTC
d_gene: .; j_gene: TRBJ1-6; v_gene: TRBV14; abundance: few; CDR3aa: CASSQAQGISPLHF; CDR3nt: TGTGCCAGCAGCCAAGCTCAGGGAATCTCACCCCTCCACTTT
d_gene: .; j_gene: TRBJ2-7; v_gene: TRBV10-2; abundance: .; CDR3aa: CASSESYQVSYEQYF; CDR3nt: TGCGCCAGCAGTGAGTCGTATCAGGTCTCCTACGAGCAGTACTTC
d_gene: TRBD2; j_gene: TRBJ2-7; v_gene: TRBV7-9; abundance: .; CDR3aa: CASSLGGSGNEQYF; CDR3nt: TGTGCCAGCAGCTTGGGCGGGAGCGGGAACGAGCAGTACTTC
d_gene: TRBD2; j_gene: TRBJ2-5; v_gene: TRBV5-1; abundance: few; CDR3aa: CASSLAGLTQETQYF; CDR3nt: TGCGCCAGCAGCTTGGCGGGACTAACACAAGAGACCCAGTACTTC
d_gene: .; j_gene: TRBJ2-2; v_gene: TRBV5-4; abundance: .; CDR3aa: CASSSLDKGGGELFF; CDR3nt: TGTGCCAGCAGCTCACTCGATAAAGGGGGCGGGGAGCTGTTTTTT
d_gene: .; j_gene: TRBJ1-4; v_gene: TRBV5-1; abundance: .; CDR3aa: CASRSTPNEKLFF; CDR3nt: TGCGCCAGCAGATCCACCCCTAATGAAAAACTGTTTTTT
d_gene: .; j_gene: TRBJ2-3; v_gene: TRBV7-6; abundance: .; CDR3aa: CVSSGRDSYTQYF; CDR3nt: TGTGTCAGCAGCGGCCGGGACTCCTATACGCAGTATTTT
d_gene: .; j_gene: TRBJ2-5; v_gene: TRBV2; abundance: .; CDR3aa: CACRGVQETQYF; CDR3nt: TGCGCCTGTAGGGGGGTCCAAGAGACCCAGTACTTC
d_gene: .; j_gene: TRBJ1-5; v_gene: TRBV20-1; abundance: few; CDR3aa: CSARERPVAPQHF; CDR3nt: TGCAGTGCTAGAGAACGCCCCGTCGCGCCCCAGCATTTT
d_gene: .; j_gene: TRBJ2-7; v_gene: TRBV20-1; abundance: .; CDR3aa: CSARDEGAGFSYEQYF; CDR3nt: TGCAGTGCTAGAGACGAGGGGGCGGGATTCTCCTACGAGCAGTACTTC
d_gene: .; j_gene: TRBJ2-7; v_gene: TRBV11-2; abundance: many; CDR3aa: CASSLEPSMAAEQYF; CDR3nt: TGTGCCAGCAGCTTAGAACCCTCTATGGCAGCCGAGCAGTACTTC
d_gene: .; j_gene: TRBJ2-7; v_gene: TRBV29-1; abundance: .; CDR3aa: CSVSGWGGPTYEQYF; CDR3nt: TGCAGCGTTTCGGGCTGGGGGGGGCCCACCTACGAGCAGTACTTC
d_gene: .; j_gene: TRBJ1-6; v_gene: TRBV19; abundance: few; CDR3aa: CASERTYNSPLHF; CDR3nt: TGTGCGAGCGAACGAACCTATAATTCACCCCTCCACTTT
d_gene: .; j_gene: TRBJ1-2; v_gene: TRBV3-1; abundance: once; CDR3aa: CASSQDGAIPGHGYTF; CDR3nt: TGTGCCAGCAGCCAAGACGGGGCCATCCCGGGCCATGGCTACACCTTC
d_gene: TRBD1; j_gene: TRBJ2-7; v_gene: TRBV14; abundance: few; CDR3aa: CASSRTGDARYEQYF; CDR3nt: TGTGCCAGCAGCCGCACAGGGGACGCCCGCTACGAGCAGTACTTC
d_gene: .; j_gene: TRBJ1-6; v_gene: TRBV7-9; abundance: many; CDR3aa: CASSHGGQGHSPLHF; CDR3nt: TGTGCCAGCAGTCACGGGGGGCAGGGGCATTCACCCCTCCACTTT
d_gene: .; j_gene: TRBJ2-7; v_gene: TRBV11-2; abundance: .; CDR3aa: CASSPQTFYEQYF; CDR3nt: TGTGCCAGCAGCCCCCAGACCTTTTACGAGCAGTACTTC
d_gene: .; j_gene: TRBJ2-3; v_gene: TRBV2; abundance: .; CDR3aa: CASSEALETGRTQYF; CDR3nt: TGTGCCAGCAGTGAAGCCCTAGAGACAGGCAGGACGCAGTATTTT
d_gene: .; j_gene: TRBJ2-7; v_gene: TRBV20-1; abundance: .; CDR3aa: CSAGREEPSYEQYF; CDR3nt: TGCAGTGCCGGCCGAGAGGAGCCCTCCTACGAGCAGTACTTC
d_gene: .; j_gene: TRBJ1-1; v_gene: TRBV9; abundance: few; CDR3aa: CASSQAARLHEAFF; CDR3nt: TGTGCCAGCAGCCAAGCTGCCCGACTGCATGAAGCTTTCTTT
d_gene: TRBD1; j_gene: TRBJ1-5; v_gene: TRBV5-8; abundance: .; CDR3aa: CASDTGGGQPQHF; CDR3nt: TGTGCCAGTGATACAGGGGGTGGCCAGCCCCAGCATTTT
d_gene: TRBD1; j_gene: TRBJ1-3; v_gene: TRBV7-6; abundance: .; CDR3aa: CASSGRTGGNTIYF; CDR3nt: TGTGCCAGCAGCGGTCGGACAGGGGGCAACACCATATATTTT
d_gene: .; j_gene: TRBJ2-2; v_gene: TRBV20-1; abundance: .; CDR3aa: CSARDPTLNTGEPFF; CDR3nt: TGCAGTGCTAGAGACCCCACACTTAACACCGGGGAGCCGTTTTTT
d_gene: .; j_gene: TRBJ1-2; v_gene: TRBV3-1; abundance: few; CDR3aa: CASSQGGSLPYGYTF; CDR3nt: TGTGCCAGCAGCCAAGGGGGCAGTTTACCCTATGGCTACACCTTC
d_gene: .; j_gene: TRBJ1-1; v_gene: TRBV2; abundance: .; CDR3aa: CASTRREGSTEAFF; CDR3nt: TGTGCCAGCACGAGGAGGGAGGGGAGCACTGAAGCTTTCTTT
d_gene: .; j_gene: TRBJ2-5; v_gene: TRBV10-3; abundance: many; CDR3aa: CATAALETQYF; CDR3nt: TGTGCCACTGCGGCATTGGAGACCCAGTACTTC
d_gene: TRBD1; j_gene: TRBJ1-2; v_gene: TRBV14; abundance: .; CDR3aa: CASSQIVGTDFGYTF; CDR3nt: TGTGCCAGCAGCCAAATTGTCGGGACAGATTTTGGCTACACCTTC
d_gene: .; j_gene: TRBJ1-1; v_gene: TRBV29-1; abundance: once; CDR3aa: CSAEGGLNTEAFF; CDR3nt: TGCAGCGCCGAAGGCGGATTGAACACTGAAGCTTTCTTT
d_gene: .; j_gene: TRBJ1-1; v_gene: TRBV20-1; abundance: few; CDR3aa: CSARGLRTENTEAFF; CDR3nt: TGCAGTGCTAGAGGGCTGAGGACAGAGAACACTGAAGCTTTCTTT
d_gene: .; j_gene: TRBJ1-5; v_gene: TRBV12-3/TRBV12-4; abundance: .; CDR3aa: CASSLLQGPQHF; CDR3nt: TGTGCCAGCAGTTTATTACAGGGTCCCCAGCATTTT